The next 24 T cell receptor beta chains were all read from a single sample in a study of cytomegalovirus exposure and HLA in healthy donors. A multiplex PCR was run with 60 Vbeta primers and 13 Jbeta primers. Measured with immunoSEQ multiplex PCR; TCRdb has only the in-frame clones, and not every one. This repertoire shows roughly 81,000 clones, about 80% found once; its top ten account for 2.5%. Sequencing was done on a sample of PBMCs. These receptors were obtained from a man aged 30 to 45 in good health and CMV-seronegative.

This clone came up once. V gene TRBV5-1 combines with J gene TRBJ2-1; 8 positions agree with TRBD2. Trimming took 4 bases from V and 8 from J; bases not matched to a gene: 17. The germline CDR1 and CDR2 sequences are SGHRS and YFSETQ. The CDR3 consists of 17 residues. CDR3: CASSKEGSGTFDYEQFF. CDR3 nucleotide sequence: TGCGCCAGCAGCAAGGAGGGTAGCGGGACTTTTGACTATGAGCAGTTCTTC.

The CDR3 DNA reads as TGTGCCAGCAGTTTAACGGGAGGCCCCCGGTGGATCACCGGGGAGCTGTTTTTT. It translates to CASSLTGGPRWITGELFF. This chain joins TRBV28 and TRBJ2-2, with TRBD2 identical over 7 bases. CDR1 is MDHEN, CDR2 SYDVKM, per germline. J was trimmed by 4 bases and V by 2 bases; bases with no gene match: 13. The CDR3 loop spans 18 amino acids.

DNA for the CDR3: TGTGCCAGCAGTTTCGGACAGAGCACAGATACGCAGTATTTT. It specifies CASSFGQSTDTQYF. This chain links TRBV27 with TRBJ2-3; D may be TRBD1 (6 bases). With 3 bases removed from V and 0 bases from J, the gap between germline ends came to 7 bases. CDR1 and CDR2 from the germline V gene are MNHEY and SMNVEV (reference sequence). There are 14 residues in the CDR3.

The chain has TRBV4-3 and TRBJ2-1, with no clear D. V was clipped by 4 bases and J by 6 bases, with 10 bases between them. In germline, CDR1 is LGHNA, CDR2 YSLEER. The CDR3 is 13 amino acids. CDR3 in amino acids: CASSRASSNEQFF. Here the CDR3 DNA reads TGCGCCAGCAGCCGGGCCTCGTCCAATGAGCAGTTCTTC.

This chain connects TRBV7-9 to TRBJ2-2, with 7 positions matching TRBD2. The length of the CDR3 is 15 residues. Trimming removed 5 bases from V and 0 bases from J; junction bases left unmatched: 3. Germline CDR1 is SEHNR and CDR2 is FQNEAQ (reference sequence). For the CDR3, the DNA is TGTGCCAGCAGCGCTAGCGGACCGAACACCGGGGAGCTGTTTTTT. Its translation: CASSASGPNTGELFF.

The V gene is TRBV5-6, the J gene TRBJ2-3; TRBD1 agrees at 8 bases. There are 15 residues in the CDR3. V was pared by 5 bases and J by 4 bases, with 9 bases of the junction left unmatched. Germline V gene data show CDR1 as SGHDT and CDR2 as YYEEEE. CDR3 loop: CASRTRQGIADTQYF. Here the CDR3 DNA reads TGTGCCAGCAGAACCCGACAGGGGATAGCAGATACGCAGTATTTT.

The J gene is TRBJ2-2, the V gene TRBV29-1; 9 bases match TRBD2. Germline V gives CDR1 SQVTM, CDR2 ANQGSEA. The ends lost 7 bases at V and 4 bases at J; junction bases unmatched: 10. The CDR3 contains 15 residues. Here the CDR3 DNA reads TGCAGCGCCATGGGGGCGGGAGGGGGCACCGGGGAGCTGTTTTTT. This codes for CSAMGAGGGTGELFF.

Worth noting for this clone: At one end, the junction sequence differs from germline, possibly due to a read error. This chain joins TRBV11-1 and TRBJ2-6, with D maybe TRBD1 (6 bases). This CDR3 has 14 residues. Germline V gives CDR1 SGHAT, CDR2 FQDESV (reference sequence). Here the CDR3 reads CASGNPGQGFKRAF. The CDR3 bases are TGTGCCAGCGGGAACCCGGGACAAGGTTTCAAGAGGGCTTTC. The full variable domain, with the rest looked up from reference TRBV11-1 and TRBJ2-6, is EAEVAQSPRYKITEKSQAVAFWCDPISGHATLYWYRQILGQGPELLVQFQDESVVDDSQLPKDRFSAERLKGVDSTLKIQPAELGDSAMYLCASGNPGQGFKRAFGAGSRLTVL.

This chain uses TRBV5-4 with TRBJ2-1, with D maybe TRBD2 (6 bases). The CDR3 has 15 amino acids. The ends were cut back, 3 bases at V and 4 bases at J, with 14 bases in the middle. Germline CDR1 is SGHNT and CDR2 is YYREEE (reference sequence). CDR3 residues: CASSSLKGRYNEQFF. DNA for the CDR3: TGTGCCAGCAGCTCCCTTAAGGGGAGGTACAATGAGCAGTTCTTC.

The CDR3 loop reads CASSQDQATYEQYF. In DNA form, the CDR3 reads TGCGCCAGCAGCCAAGATCAAGCTACCTACGAGCAGTACTTC. The rearrangement joins TRBV4-1 to TRBJ2-5; D call uncertain. The J call may be in error: the DNA end matches TRBJ2-7 better. Per the germline V gene, CDR1 is MGHRA and CDR2 is YSYEKL. The CDR3 has 14 amino acids.

V usage is TRBV5-6 and J usage is TRBJ2-1; D not certain. CDR1 is SGHDT, CDR2 YYEEEE, per germline. This CDR3 has 12 amino acids. Trimming stripped 2 bases from V and 4 bases from J, with 4 bases between. As DNA, the CDR3 is TGTGCCAGCAGCTTCGGTTACAATGAGCAGTTCTTC. Its translation: CASSFGYNEQFF. Supplemented by reference TRBV5-6 and TRBJ2-1, the full variable domain reads DAGVTQSPTHLIKTRGQQVTLRCSPKSGHDTVSWYQQALGQGPQFIFQYYEEEERQRGNFPDRFSGHQFPNYSSELNVNALLLGDSALYLCASSFGYNEQFFGPGTRLTVL.

The chain carries TRBV4-1 and TRBJ1-5; D is undetermined. Trimming took off 3 bases at V and 6 bases at J, with 9 bases between the two ends. CDR1 is MGHRA and CDR2 is YSYEKL in the germline V gene. CDR3 length: 13 amino acids. This CDR3 reads CASSQLLSQPQHF. Written as DNA, the CDR3 is TGCGCCAGCAGCCAGCTCCTCAGTCAGCCCCAGCATTTT.

The CDR3 bases are TGTGCCAGCAGCTCAACCCCCGGGACAGGGCGTGAAGCTTTCTTT. It translates to CASSSTPGTGREAFF. The chain employs TRBV7-6 and TRBJ1-1; 9 bases fit TRBD1. The trim removed 4 bases at V and 7 bases at J, leaving 10 bases unmatched. Germline V gene sequence: CDR1 SGHVS, CDR2 FNYEAQ. The length of the CDR3 is 15 residues. The full variable domain, its missing parts supplied by reference TRBV7-6 and TRBJ1-1, is GAGVSQSPRYKVTKRGQDVALRCDPISGHVSLYWYRQALGQGPEFLTYFNYEAQQDKSGLPNDRFSAERPEGSISTLTIQRTEQRDSAMYRCASSSTPGTGREAFFGQGTRLTVV.

The rearrangement joins TRBV6-6 to TRBJ1-5; TRBD1 agrees at 10 bases. Germline lookup yields CDR1 MNHNY and CDR2 SVGAGI (reference sequence). The CDR3 covers 16 residues. V gave up 5 bases and J gave up 1 base; unmatched junction bases: 5. CDR3 coding DNA: TGTGCCAGCAGTGGGACAGGGGCGGGAAGCAATCAGCCCCAGCATTTT. Its protein product is CASSGTGAGSNQPQHF.

This chain links TRBV5-3 with TRBJ2-5; D gene uncertain. TRBV5-3 is treated as an ORF (open reading frame) with a function not yet certain. CDR3 length: 13 amino acids. V lost 1 base, J lost 3 bases, and 7 bases lay in between. CDR3 loop: CARSLSSKETQYF. The CDR3 DNA is TGTGCCAGAAGCTTGTCATCAAAAGAGACCCAGTACTTC.

This clone was seen a single time. The chain carries TRBV6-5 and TRBJ1-1, with D hard to call. V dropped 10 bases and J dropped 3 bases, with 9 bases sitting between them. CDR1 MNHEY and CDR2 SVGAGI come from the germline V gene. CDR3 length equals 11 residues. The CDR3 nucleotides are TGTGCCACCTCCCAGGACACTGAAGCTTTCTTT. This codes for CATSQDTEAFF.

This clone has a handful of counts. The chain uses TRBV10-3 and TRBJ2-3, with TRBD2 matching over 10 bases. Germline lookup yields CDR1 ENHRY and CDR2 SYGVKD. V lost 2 bases, J lost 1 base, and 0 bases stayed unmatched. This CDR3 region has 15 residues. The CDR3, as DNA: TGTGCCATCAGTGAGGGACTAGCGGGCACAGATACGCAGTATTTT. Protein sequence: CAISEGLAGTDTQYF.

The genes are TRBV18 and TRBJ2-7; no clear D. The CDR3 consists of 14 residues. Germline-derived CDR1 and CDR2 are KGHSH and LQKENI. V was shortened by 3 bases and J by 6 bases, with 15 bases between the two germline ends. CDR3 protein: CASSPLLGSSEQYF. DNA for the CDR3: TGTGCCAGCTCACCTCTGCTTGGCAGTTCCGAGCAGTACTTC.

The chain joins TRBV18 to TRBJ1-1; 9 bases are a match to TRBD1. J was trimmed by 0 bases and V by 3 bases; bases with no gene match: 5. CDR1 and CDR2 from the germline V gene are KGHSH and LQKENI. CDR3 length: 16 amino acids. This chain's CDR3 is CASSPTGGQMNTEAFF. The CDR3 region has the DNA TGTGCCAGCTCACCCACAGGGGGCCAGATGAACACTGAAGCTTTCTTT.

In the case of this clone: One junction end disagrees with the germline gene, perhaps due to a read error. The J gene is TRBJ2-2, the V gene TRBV30; the match to TRBD1 covers 12 bases. Germline V gives CDR1 GTSNPN, CDR2 SVGIG (reference sequence). The CDR3 extends over 15 amino acids. CDR3 DNA sequence: TGTTCCTGGAGACACCGGGACAGGGGGCCCGGGGAGCTGTTTTTT. This gives the protein CSWRHRDRGPGELFF.

The chain couples TRBV6-5 to TRBJ1-5; 8 nucleotides match TRBD1. This CDR3 comprises 15 residues. Germline-derived CDR1 and CDR2 are MNHEY and SVGAGI. Trimming removed 6 bases from V and 6 bases from J; junction bases left unmatched: 10. CDR3 sequence: CASSPRQGLGQPQHF. In DNA, the CDR3 is TGTGCCAGCAGCCCCCGACAGGGGCTGGGTCAGCCCCAGCATTTT.

J is TRBJ1-5 and V is TRBV7-2; 8 nucleotides align to TRBD1. The CDR3 runs to 14 residues. The ends lost 5 bases at V and 2 bases at J; junction bases unmatched: 2. Looked up from germline, CDR1 is SGHTA and CDR2 is FQGNSA. CDR3: CASSPTGGNQPQHF. The CDR3 DNA reads TGTGCCAGCAGCCCGACAGGGGGCAATCAGCCCCAGCATTTT. The whole variable domain, remainder taken from reference TRBV7-2 and TRBJ1-5, is GAGVSQSPSNKVTEKGKDVELRCDPISGHTALYWYRQSLGQGLEFLIYFQGNSAPDKSGLPSDRFSAERTGGSVSTLTIQRTQQEDSAVYLCASSPTGGNQPQHFGDGTRLSIL.

The chain uses TRBV6-5 and TRBJ2-7; 11 bases agree with TRBD2. The germline gives CDR1 MNHEY, CDR2 SVGAGI. Losses at the gene ends were 0 bases for V and 0 bases for J; bases not matched to a gene: 1. The CDR3 consists of 16 residues. CDR3 region: CASSYSGLAASYEQYF. In DNA form, the CDR3 reads TGTGCCAGCAGTTACTCGGGACTAGCGGCCTCCTACGAGCAGTACTTC.

This rearrangement joins TRBV7-2 to TRBJ2-2; 7 positions match TRBD2. Germline V CDR1 and CDR2: SGHTA, FQGNSA. CDR3 length: 15 amino acids. V was clipped by 4 bases and J by 4 bases; unmatched bases: 6. The CDR3 loop is CASSSIPGGTGELFF. As DNA, the CDR3 is TGTGCCAGCAGCTCGATACCGGGAGGCACCGGGGAGCTGTTTTTT.